These T cell receptor beta chains were read from a single sample in a study of blood T cells in healthy people across ages. Using its own MiXCR run on the 5' RACE reads, TCRdb lists one record per CDR3 protein. The top ten hold 7% to 9% of the sample, which has around 1,700,000 distinct CDR3 sequences, approximately 30% seen once. Sequencing was performed on blood. Receptor source: a woman aged 25 to 39 in good health. The conserved cysteine and the conserved F or W are not part of the CDR3 here.

V: TRBV7-9
CDR3: ASSTSYRGIHNEQF

V: TRBV20-1
CDR3: SVSGRQETQY

V: TRBV3-1
CDR3: ASSQGTSHWQY

V: TRBV4-1
CDR3: ASSRAGGNTEAF

V: TRBV6-2/TRBV6-3
CDR3: ASTGQGGSEAF

V: TRBV7-7
CDR3: ASSAYGQANTGELF

V: TRBV20-1
CDR3: SARDLGGTGTGELF

V: TRBV5-1
CDR3: ASSLAAGPGNTIY

V: TRBV7-9
CDR3: TSSLTSGGSNEQF

V: TRBV29-1
CDR3: SADDGRPNTEAF

V: TRBV5-1
CDR3: ASNRLGGPDNEQF

V: TRBV29-1
CDR3: SFRTAEKLF

V: TRBV7-2
CDR3: ASRRTGVVGEQF

V: TRBV11-2
CDR3: ASSLDRVLGNEQF

V: TRBV20-1
CDR3: SARPLTGAYGYT

V: TRBV10-2
CDR3: ASSSGGIYEQF

V: TRBV28
CDR3: ASSLQGLGTQF

V: TRBV21-1
CDR3: ASSPAGSIPYEQY

V: TRBV7-2
CDR3: ASNFDGGGNQPQH

V: TRBV2
CDR3: ASSEEGQYTGELF

V: TRBV12-3/TRBV12-4
CDR3: ASGPTSGGVQETQY

V: TRBV7-9
CDR3: ASSQYLASGNEQY

V: TRBV5-1
CDR3: ASSLAANYEQY

V: TRBV15
CDR3: ATSSITSGLETQY

V: TRBV28
CDR3: ASSLIVDTQY

V: TRBV7-2
CDR3: ASSWQGDATQY